This T cell receptor (beta chain) was sequenced in a study of blood T cells in healthy people across ages (dated by TCRdb to the mid-2010s). About the full investigation: In model experiments, template switching captured about one uniquely barcoded TCR beta cDNA molecule for every two T cells. To avoid experimental bias, donors of different ages were randomly spread across the sequencing lanes. Donors were grouped into four age groups: young (average 16 years), middle-aged (under 40), aged (about 60) and long-lived (around 82). For two donors (one aged 18 to 30 and one aged 80 or older), the study analyzed two additional independent replicas of 1 million unique cDNA reads from the same blood draw. Using deep sequencing normalized with unique cDNA molecular identifiers, the study measured how TCR beta repertoire diversity changes with age.

Study-wide findings and limitations: Observed TCR beta diversity per million T cells fell roughly linearly with age, and a significant reduction was already apparent by age around 40. Conclusive comparison of naive and antigen-experienced compartments was prevented by the profiling of bulk unsorted PBMCs. Total diversity estimates from one million sequenced T cells were considered lower bounds and underestimates. There was a strong correlation between observed TCR beta diversity and the percentage of naive T cells measured by flow cytometry. The long-lived group showed more naive CD4+ T cells, fewer expanded clones and increased TCR diversity than the aged group, suggesting age selection. The CMV infection status of donors was not known, potentially confounding age-related changes in expanded clonotypes.

The method behind the library was 5' RACE. The data were produced on an Illumina HiSeq 2500. A second about 6 to 11 cycle PCR used a sample-barcoded 5' primer and a J-beta primer mix. A unique molecular identifier was introduced onto each TCR beta cDNA molecule by a template-switch 5' adaptor carrying 12 random nucleotides. At least 2.5 million CDR3-containing paired-end reads were obtained from each sample. First-strand cDNA was synthesized from all RNA with the Mint cDNA synthesis kit, primed by a TRBC-specific oligonucleotide. Following uracil-DNA glycosylase treatment, a first 18-cycle PCR with universal primers M1SS and BC2_uni_R was performed on all cDNA. The original methods were these. For normalization, 1 million high-quality reads were randomly selected from each sample, with every read carrying a distinct molecular identifier. Reads sharing molecular identifiers were discarded rather than binned into consensus sequences. MiTCR, set to a Q25 quality threshold and the strictest error-elimination algorithm, was used for CDR3 identification, clonotype clustering and error correction. Lower-bound total TCR beta diversity was estimated with a nonparametric unseen species model using Euler transformation. The raw public reads went through TCRdb reprocessing: fastp at Q25, MiXCR clone calling, in-frame beta chains kept. Each entry is one CDR3 protein sequence, shown with its most common DNA and genes. Clone size and V and J calls follow TCRdb, not the original study. This sample comprises roughly 1,700,000 distinct CDR3 sequences, about 28% of them detected only once. 7.7% of the sample comes from the top ten.

This clonotype has just a few counts. The antigen it binds to is not known. Base qualities were left out, and no much larger clone turns up one base away. Via the germline V gene (reference sequence), CDR1 is DFQATT and CDR2 SNEGSKA. V is clipped by 5 bases and J by 0 bases, and the sequence between their germline boundaries is 14 bases long. Reading from cysteine to phenylalanine, the CDR3 counts 15 amino acids. Kept here is only the CDR3 DNA, which spans 45 bases and is read in frame from base 1. Systemically healthy Caucasian individuals from Russia, about 38 in total and aged about 6 to 95 years, were included as donors. Each donor gave around 9.5 milliliters of peripheral blood, collected into EDTA-treated Vacutainer tubes. Ficoll-Paque density-gradient centrifugation was used to isolate PBMCs, with at least 6 million per sample. Total RNA was extracted from PBMCs with Trizol reagent, with at least 6 micrograms obtained per sample. For every donor, flow cytometry on a PBMC aliquot measured the percentage of naive CD45RAhigh/CD27high T cells.

This TCR was sampled from a woman aged 25-40 years in good health. Sequencing was performed on blood. The V and J segments used are TRBV20-1 and TRBJ2-4, with the D gene not confidently named. The sequence in DNA is TGCAGTGCTCCAGGCCGACTGGTAGCCAAAAACATTCAGTACTTC. It codes for CSAPGRLVAKNIQYF.